This TCR beta chain was documented in a study of blood T cell repertoires in COVID-19. Produced via immunoSEQ multiplex PCR; TCRdb's table is partial and in-frame only. The table has 280,000 or so clones, just under 90% seen once. J was trimmed by 1 base and V by 5 bases; bases with no gene match: 6. CDR1 and CDR2 from the germline V gene are KGHDR and SFDVKD. The CDR3 covers 15 residues. This receptor was obtained from a woman between 45 and 65 years old who had been exposed to COVID-19. The sequencing sample was made of PBMCs or T cells enriched from blood (not recorded which). This chain uses TRBV24-1 with TRBJ2-7; 8 nucleotides line up with TRBD1. CDR3 in DNA: TGTGCCACCAGTGTCAAGGACAGGGATTCCTACGAGCAGTACTTC. As protein: CATSVKDRDSYEQYF.